This is a list of T cell receptor beta chains from one sample in a study of OX40 agonist ivuxolimab in advanced cancers. Libraries were prepared by immunoSEQ multiplex PCR; TCRdb keeps only in-frame clonotypes and omits some of them. The sample shows approximately 61,000 clones, approximately 80% of them seen only once. The material was CD4+ or CD8+ T cells sorted from blood, obtained in a trial of the OX40 agonist ivuxolimab. Receptors were obtained from an adult with an advanced solid tumor such as melanoma, head and neck, liver or kidney cancer. CDR3s include the opening cysteine and the closing phenylalanine or tryptophan. The order of the fields is clone size, V gene, J gene, D gene, CDR3 DNA, CDR3 protein. D genes are given only for firm matches. Only part of the rows carry a size: once, few, many, or a class if the clone is expanded.

abundance: -; v_gene: TRBV18; j_gene: TRBJ2-7; d_gene: TRBD1; CDR3nt: TGTGCCAGCTCACCACCGGGACAGGGGGGTCCGCAGTACTTC; CDR3aa: CASSPPGQGGPQYF
abundance: -; v_gene: TRBV7-2; j_gene: TRBJ2-1; d_gene: TRBD2; CDR3nt: TGTGCCAGCAGCTCACTAGCGGGAGCGATGAGCTCCTACAATGAGCAGTTCTTC; CDR3aa: CASSSLAGAMSSYNEQFF
abundance: -; v_gene: TRBV5-1; j_gene: TRBJ2-3; d_gene: -; CDR3nt: TGCGCCAGCAGCTTTCGGCAGGGCACAGATACGCAGTATTTT; CDR3aa: CASSFRQGTDTQYF
abundance: -; v_gene: TRBV21-1; j_gene: TRBJ2-2; d_gene: -; CDR3nt: TGTGCCAGCAGCAAACCCTACGGCTATCACGGCCGTAACACCGGGGAGCTGTTTTTT; CDR3aa: CASSKPYGYHGRNTGELFF
abundance: -; v_gene: TRBV5-1; j_gene: TRBJ2-1; d_gene: TRBD2; CDR3nt: TGCGCCAGCAGCCTGTCCGCGGGACTACCCTACAATGAGCAGTTCTTC; CDR3aa: CASSLSAGLPYNEQFF
abundance: -; v_gene: TRBV7-9; j_gene: TRBJ2-1; d_gene: TRBD2; CDR3nt: TGTGCCAGCAGCTCAGTTTTAGCGGGAGGCAACTCCTACAATGAGCAGTTCTTC; CDR3aa: CASSSVLAGGNSYNEQFF
abundance: -; v_gene: TRBV21-1; j_gene: TRBJ2-3; d_gene: -; CDR3nt: TGTGCCAGCAGCAACCGACAGGGGGCAGATACGCAGTATTTT; CDR3aa: CASSNRQGADTQYF
abundance: -; v_gene: TRBV10-3; j_gene: TRBJ1-5; d_gene: TRBD1; CDR3nt: TGTGCCATCAGTGAGAGACAGGGAGATGCGTATAGCAATCAGCCCCAGCATTTT; CDR3aa: CAISERQGDAYSNQPQHF
abundance: -; v_gene: TRBV7-9; j_gene: TRBJ2-7; d_gene: -; CDR3nt: TGTGCCAGCAGCCCTTCTAGCACCTACTACGAGCAGTACTTC; CDR3aa: CASSPSSTYYEQYF
abundance: -; v_gene: TRBV6-6; j_gene: TRBJ2-1; d_gene: TRBD2; CDR3nt: TGTGCCAGCAGTTTAGCGGGAGTGGGGAATGAGCAGTTCTTC; CDR3aa: CASSLAGVGNEQFF
abundance: few; v_gene: TRBV5-5; j_gene: TRBJ1-2; d_gene: -; CDR3nt: TGTGCCAGCAGCTTGGGTTATCTAAACTATGGCTACACCTTC; CDR3aa: CASSLGYLNYGYTF
abundance: -; v_gene: TRBV18; j_gene: TRBJ1-1; d_gene: TRBD1; CDR3nt: TGTGCCAGCTCAGAAACAGGGGCCGGGTACACTGAAGCTTTCTTT; CDR3aa: CASSETGAGYTEAFF
abundance: -; v_gene: TRBV5-4; j_gene: TRBJ1-2; d_gene: -; CDR3nt: TGTGCCAGCAGCCCAGGGGTGGGCCTTAACTATGGCTACACCTTC; CDR3aa: CASSPGVGLNYGYTF
abundance: -; v_gene: TRBV2; j_gene: TRBJ2-1; d_gene: -; CDR3nt: TGTGCCAGCAGTGGAGGGACGTATGCCGAGCAGTTCTTC; CDR3aa: CASSGGTYAEQFF
abundance: -; v_gene: TRBV19; j_gene: TRBJ1-2; d_gene: -; CDR3nt: TGTGCCAGTAGTCTCACGTCAGGTGGCTATGGCTACACCTTC; CDR3aa: CASSLTSGGYGYTF